The clone carrying this T cell receptor beta chain has a handful of counts. The antigen remains unidentified. The germline V gene has CDR1 MDHEN and CDR2 SYDVKM. V was pared by 5 bases and J by 2 bases, with 13 bases between. This CDR3 comprises 14 residues. The entry originates in a study of CD8+ T cells in alopecia areata. Broader study findings: Mice showed TCR sharing more clearly than patients did, possibly owing to HLA. Affected scalp, especially in alopecia totalis/universalis, had a higher clonality than normal scalp did.

Investigators isolated RNA and reverse transcribed it into cDNA to act as the sequencing template. Some clones are missing from TCRdb's copy, which holds only in-frame ones; the method was immunoSEQ multiplex PCR. The sample lists around 210,000 clones, 45% to 70% occurring once. The TCR comes from a human donor in good health. Sequences were obtained from CD8+ T cells sorted from blood. The rearrangement uses TRBV28 and TRBJ2-7, with D unclear. CDR3 DNA: TGTGCCAGCAGTGTACAAGGTTGGGCCTACGAGCAGTACTTC. Protein sequence: CASSVQGWAYEQYF.